Listed here are 14 T cell receptor beta chains from one sample, sequenced in a study of blood T cell repertoires in COVID-19. Produced via immunoSEQ multiplex PCR; TCRdb's table is partial and in-frame only. The sample shows 150,000 to 200,000 clones, roughly 77% of them seen only once. The sequenced material came from PBMCs or T cells enriched from blood (not recorded which). These receptors came from a woman in her forties or fifties with acute COVID-19.

The chain has TRBV7-2 and TRBJ1-5; a weak D match, TRBD1 (5 bases). V lost 3 bases and J lost 0, with 9 bases in between. Germline V gives CDR1 SGHTA, CDR2 FQGNSA. The CDR3 is 15 amino acids. The CDR3 DNA sequence: TGTGCCAGCAGCTTGGAGGGGAGTAGCAATCAGCCCCAGCATTTT. Translated: CASSLEGSSNQPQHF.

The J gene is TRBJ2-7, the V gene TRBV28; TRBD1 matches 7 bases. V shed 7 bases and J 3 bases; nucleotides not matched to a gene: 6. This CDR3 contains 13 residues. CDR1 and CDR2 (germline): MDHEN, SYDVKM. The CDR3 spells CASIAAGGYEQYV. The CDR3 DNA reads TGTGCCAGCATCGCGGCAGGGGGCTACGAGCAGTACGTC.

The chain uses TRBV12-5 and TRBJ2-3; D is uncertain. Germline CDR1 and CDR2: LGHNT and FRNRAP. CDR3 length: 14 residues. The V gene lost 1 base and the J gene lost 4 bases, with 9 bases spanning the gap. DNA for the CDR3: TGTGCTAGTGGTTTGGGGCCCAACGCAGATACGCAGTATTTT. It yields the protein CASGLGPNADTQYF. Together with reference TRBV12-5 and TRBJ2-3, the CDR3 gives the full variable domain: DARVTQTPRHKVTEMGQEVTMRCQPILGHNTVFWYRQTMMQGLELLAYFRNRAPLDDSGMPKDRFSAEMPDATLATLKIQPSEPRDSAVYFCASGLGPNADTQYFGPGTRLTVL.

The rearrangement joins TRBV6-1 to TRBJ1-2; 7 bases are shared with TRBD1. The CDR3 loop spans 17 amino acids. J gave up 5 bases and V 2 bases, and 14 bases lay outside the gene matches. Germline V gene data show CDR1 as MNHNS and CDR2 as SASEGT. CDR3 region: CASSERLLLQGSYGYTF. CDR3 nucleotides: TGTGCCAGCAGTGAACGTCTCCTATTACAGGGGTCTTATGGCTACACCTTC.

The rearrangement joins TRBV2 to TRBJ1-1; 9 positions agree with TRBD1. Germline CDR1 is SNHLY and CDR2 is FYNNEI. This CDR3 region has 14 residues. With V trimmed by 6 bases and J by 1 base, 3 bases remained unmatched. The CDR3 nucleotides are TGTGCCAGCAGATGGACAGGGGCGAACACTGAAGCTTTCTTT. It codes for CASRWTGANTEAFF.

This chain links TRBV7-2 with TRBJ2-5; 11 positions agree with TRBD1. J gave up 4 bases and V 5 bases, and 9 bases lay outside the gene matches. Germline CDR1 SGHTA, CDR2 FQGNSA. The CDR3 length is 16 residues. In DNA form, the CDR3 reads TGTGCCAGCAGCCACGGGGACAGGGGGTGGGCAGAGACCCAGTACTTC. It yields the protein CASSHGDRGWAETQYF.

The gene calls are TRBV7-8 and TRBJ2-1; TRBD1 matches at 9 bases. Trimming took 4 bases from V and 7 from J; bases not matched to a gene: 8. This CDR3 comprises 15 residues. Germline CDR1 reads SGHVS; CDR2 reads FQNEAQ. The CDR3 reads CASSWGTGTANEQFF. In nucleotides, the CDR3 is TGTGCCAGCAGCTGGGGGACAGGGACGGCGAATGAGCAGTTCTTC.

The chain joins TRBV7-2 to TRBJ1-2, with D possibly matching TRBD1 (6 bases). This CDR3 has 12 amino acids. CDR1 SGHTA and CDR2 FQGNSA come from the germline V gene. Trimming removed 1 base at V and 8 bases at J, with 8 bases between. The CDR3 region has the DNA TGTGCCAGCAGCTTAGGAGGGGGAGGCTACACCTTC. Protein: CASSLGGGGYTF.

This rearrangement joins TRBV10-1 to TRBJ1-6; possibly TRBD1 for D (6 bases). The germline V and J ends were trimmed by 3 bases and 10 bases, with 13 bases remaining between them. CDR1 is WNHNN, CDR2 SYGVQD, per germline (reference sequence). The CDR3 is made up of 14 amino acids. The CDR3 loop is CASSEPGGRSPLHF. The CDR3 DNA is TGCGCCAGCAGTGAACCGGGGGGCAGGTCACCCCTCCACTTT.

The V and J genes are TRBV11-3 and TRBJ2-5, with D tentatively TRBD2 (7 bases). The CDR3 length is 17 residues. Trimming took off 4 bases at V and 6 bases at J, with 24 bases between the two ends. Per germline, CDR1 SGHNT and CDR2 YENEEA. The CDR3 here is CASSYAGFGGGPQTQYF. DNA of the CDR3: TGTGCCAGCAGCTACGCCGGTTTTGGCGGGGGCCCCCAGACCCAGTACTTC.

The V and J genes are TRBV5-3 and TRBJ1-1; D not certain. TRBV5-3 is identified as an open reading frame with a role that is uncertain. The V end was cut by 2 bases, the J end by 2 bases, with 16 bases between. There are 16 residues in the CDR3. The CDR3 DNA sequence: TGTGCCAGAAGCTTACGGGAGGACCTCCTAAACACTGAAGCTTTCTTT. This encodes CARSLREDLLNTEAFF.

A few counts support this clone. The V and J genes are TRBV7-9 and TRBJ1-2; the match to TRBD1 covers 7 bases. CDR3 length: 13 residues. The germline V gene has CDR1 SEHNR and CDR2 FQNEAQ (reference sequence). With 6 bases clipped from V and 7 bases from J, the junction kept 8 bases outside the gene matches. In DNA, the CDR3 is TGTGCCAGCAGTTTTACAGGGGATCGTGGCTACACCTTC. Its protein is CASSFTGDRGYTF.

The chain employs TRBV4-2 and TRBJ1-2, with D perhaps TRBD1 (5 bases). The CDR3 runs to 17 residues. Germline CDR1 LGHNA, CDR2 YNFKEQ. V dropped 7 bases and J dropped 0 bases, with 21 bases sitting between them. This CDR3 is CASTPKAGFSANYGYTF. The CDR3 DNA reads TGTGCCAGCACCCCAAAGGCAGGGTTTTCTGCTAACTATGGCTACACCTTC.

The V gene is TRBV19, the J gene TRBJ1-4; D is unresolved. Germline V gene lookup returns CDR1 LNHDA and CDR2 SQIVND (reference sequence). Deletions cut 4 bases from V and 2 bases from J, with 8 bases between. The CDR3 sequence is 14 residues long. CDR3 amino acids: CASSRGSTNEKLFF. The CDR3, as DNA: TGTGCCAGTAGTAGAGGGTCGACTAATGAAAAACTGTTTTTT.